The 25 T cell receptor beta chains listed next were all sequenced from one sample in a study of blood T cell repertoires in COVID-19. Measured with immunoSEQ multiplex PCR; TCRdb has only the in-frame clones, and not every one. The sample holds about 62,000 clones, roughly 80% seen once. The sequenced sample was peripheral blood. The receptors stem from a woman in her 50s with active or convalescent COVID-19.

The chain joins TRBV18 to TRBJ2-1; D not resolved. Germline loops: CDR1 KGHSH, CDR2 LQKENI. The CDR3 runs to 14 residues. The V end lost 3 bases, the J end lost 5 bases, and 11 bases lay between the germline ends. This chain's CDR3 is CASSPQHGDNEQFF. DNA of the CDR3: TGTGCCAGCTCACCCCAGCACGGAGACAATGAGCAGTTCTTC.

The chain uses TRBV3-1 (or the pseudogene TRBV3-2) and TRBJ1-5, with a possible D match to TRBD1 (6 bases). Germline CDR1 LGHDT, CDR2 YNNKEL (reference sequence). Trimming took 4 bases from V and 0 from J, leaving 10 bases between them. The CDR3 has 15 residues. CDR3 sequence: CASSRDTLSNQPQHF. As DNA, the CDR3 is TGTGCCAGCAGCCGGGACACCCTTAGCAATCAGCCCCAGCATTTT.

The chain carries TRBV30 and TRBJ1-2, with 8 bases lining up with TRBD1. The length of the CDR3 is 16 residues. CDR1 and CDR2 (germline): GTSNPN, SVGIG (reference sequence). With 1 base clipped from V and 7 bases from J, the junction kept 14 bases outside the gene matches. CDR3 protein: CAWSAPGGWGSVGYTF. CDR3 bases: TGTGCCTGGAGTGCGCCAGGGGGCTGGGGATCCGTTGGCTACACCTTC.

The chain carries TRBV19 and TRBJ2-7, with 9 bases identical to TRBD1. V shed 10 bases and J 4 bases; nucleotides not matched to a gene: 8. Germline V lookup: CDR1 LNHDA, CDR2 SQIVND (reference sequence). The CDR3 loop spans 13 amino acids. For the CDR3, the DNA is TGTGCCACAAGACAGGGGGGTTTATACGAGCAGTACTTC. It yields the protein CATRQGGLYEQYF.

V and J are TRBV13 and TRBJ2-3, with D tentatively TRBD2 (6 bases). The length of the CDR3 is 17 residues. V dropped 4 bases and J dropped 2 bases, with 19 bases sitting between them. CDR1 and CDR2 from the germline V gene are PRHDT and FYEKMQ (reference sequence). The CDR3 nucleotides are TGTGCCAGCAGCTACACTCGGGGAGGACCTAACACAGATACGCAGTATTTT. Translation gives CASSYTRGGPNTDTQYF.

Concerning this clone itself: The same CDR3 arises from other DNA sequences in this sample as well. This chain joins TRBV27 and TRBJ1-2; 10 nucleotides agree with TRBD1. Germline CDR1 MNHEY, CDR2 SMNVEV (reference sequence). The CDR3 has 14 amino acids. The V and J ends lost 3 bases and 5 bases, in that order; junction bases with no gene match: 3. CDR3 DNA: TGTGCCAGCAGTTTCTCGGGACAGGGGTATGGCTACACCTTC. Protein sequence: CASSFSGQGYGYTF.

The CDR3 here is CASSPRSGSSYNEQFF. The CDR3 DNA reads TGTGCCAGCAGCCCCCGTAGCGGTAGCTCCTACAATGAGCAGTTCTTC. The chain uses TRBV9 and TRBJ2-1; a weak D match, TRBD2 (6 bases). Between the trimmed V and J ends, which lost 4 bases and 0 bases, there was a span of 14 bases. Per germline, CDR1 SGDLS and CDR2 YYNGEE. The CDR3 is 16 amino acids.

This clone showed up just a few times. This chain connects TRBV12-3 or TRBV12-4 to TRBJ2-7, with TRBD2 as a possible D gene (6 bases). Trimming stripped 4 bases from V and 12 bases from J, with 16 bases between. The CDR3 sequence is 12 residues long. CDR3 amino acids: CASSSGLTSLYF. For the CDR3, the DNA is TGTGCCAGCAGTTCGGGACTGACCAGTCTGTACTTC.

This chain joins TRBV2 and TRBJ2-5; D possibly corresponds to TRBD2 (6 bases). V was pared by 5 bases and J by 5 bases, with 12 bases between. This CDR3 contains 13 residues. Per the germline V gene, CDR1 is SNHLY and CDR2 is FYNNEI. CDR3 sequence: CASSLEGQETQYF. CDR3 coding DNA: TGTGCCAGCAGTTTGGAGGGTCAGGAGACCCAGTACTTC.

The chain recombines TRBV27 with TRBJ2-7; 13 bases line up with TRBD2. The CDR3 extends over 15 amino acids. Per germline, CDR1 MNHEY and CDR2 SMNVEV (reference sequence). After removal of 4 bases from V and 5 bases from J, the junction contained 5 bases not matched to a gene. The DNA for the CDR3 is TGTGCCAGCAGTTCCCCCGGGACTAGCGGGGACGAGCAGTACTTC. Amino acid sequence: CASSSPGTSGDEQYF.

The genes are TRBV5-1 and TRBJ2-1; the match to TRBD2 covers 10 bases. This CDR3 region has 15 residues. Per germline, CDR1 SGHRS and CDR2 YFSETQ. The V gene end was trimmed by 9 bases and the J gene end by 6 bases; junction bases not matched to a gene: 12. Here the CDR3 reads CATKSLAGVRNEQFF. The DNA for the CDR3 is TGCGCCACCAAGTCCCTAGCGGGAGTTCGCAATGAGCAGTTCTTC.

The rearrangement uses TRBV6-5 and TRBJ1-5, with D hard to call. This CDR3 has 14 amino acids. The germline V gene has CDR1 MNHEY and CDR2 SVGAGI. V was pared by 6 bases and J by 3 bases, with 12 bases between. The CDR3 spells CASSKSGHNQPQHF. The CDR3 bases are TGTGCCAGCAGCAAGTCGGGTCACAATCAGCCCCAGCATTTT.

V gene TRBV27 combines with J gene TRBJ2-5; 10 bases are a match to TRBD2. Trimming at V came to 4 bases and at J to 5 bases, leaving 7 bases not matched to a gene. This CDR3 has 15 residues. The V gene's germline CDR1 is MNHEY and CDR2 SMNVEV (reference sequence). CDR3 DNA: TGTGCCAGCAGTTCGCTAGCGGGAGTAAGGGAGACCCAGTACTTC. This codes for CASSSLAGVRETQYF.

This chain links TRBV29-1 with TRBJ1-2; 9 nucleotides match TRBD1. CDR1 is SQVTM, CDR2 ANQGSEA, per germline. The CDR3 loop spans 11 amino acids. Trimming cost V 8 bases and J 6 bases; bases outside gene matches: 4. CDR3 protein: CSSGDRDGYTF. The CDR3 DNA sequence: TGCAGCTCCGGGGACAGGGATGGCTACACCTTC.

Note on this clone: The junction departs from the called germline gene at one end, perhaps through a read error. The chain combines TRBV19 with TRBJ2-3; 7 positions match TRBD2. The germline gives CDR1 LNHDA, CDR2 SQIVND (reference sequence). There are 18 residues in the CDR3. In DNA form, the CDR3 reads TGTGCCAGTAGTCTAGAAGGTGGCCTAGCGGACTTCACAGATACGCAGTATTTT. Its protein product is CASSLEGGLADFTDTQYF.

The CDR3 here is CASSRGQGGNQPQHF. Written as DNA, the CDR3 is TGTGCCAGCAGCCGGGGACAGGGGGGAAATCAGCCCCAGCATTTT. The J gene is TRBJ1-5, the V gene TRBV3-1 (or the pseudogene TRBV3-2); 11 nucleotides agree with TRBD1. The V and J ends lost 4 bases and 4 bases, in that order; junction bases with no gene match: 3. This CDR3 has 15 residues. Per the germline V gene, CDR1 is LGHDT and CDR2 is YNNKEL (reference sequence).

The genes are TRBV7-3 and TRBJ2-4; 7 nucleotides match TRBD1. The ends lost 5 bases at V and 6 bases at J; junction bases unmatched: 7. Germline V gene lookup returns CDR1 SGHTA and CDR2 FQGTGA. The CDR3 has 14 amino acids. For the CDR3, the DNA is TGTGCCAGCAGCGTTACAGGGGACGGAAACATTCAGTACTTC. It yields the protein CASSVTGDGNIQYF.

The CDR3 loop reads CASSQGQGGWDYGYTF. The CDR3 nucleotides read TGCGCCAGCAGCCAAGGACAGGGGGGTTGGGACTATGGCTACACCTTC. The V gene is TRBV4-3, the J gene TRBJ1-2; TRBD1 matches 9 bases. With 1 base clipped from V and 3 bases from J, the junction kept 6 bases outside the gene matches. Germline loops: CDR1 LGHNA, CDR2 YSLEER. The CDR3 has 16 amino acids.

This rearrangement joins TRBV7-9 to TRBJ2-3, with 7 bases fitting TRBD1. Germline values: CDR1 SEHNR, CDR2 FQNEAQ (reference sequence). The CDR3 totals 14 residues. V lost 5 bases to trimming and J lost 4 bases; unmatched junction nucleotides: 6. The CDR3 reads CASSDRALADTQYF. In nucleotides, the CDR3 is TGTGCCAGCAGCGACAGGGCCCTGGCAGATACGCAGTATTTT.

The chain is built from TRBV3-1 (or the pseudogene TRBV3-2) and TRBJ1-4, with 9 bases identical to TRBD1. Germline V CDR1 and CDR2: LGHDT, YNNKEL (reference sequence). V dropped 4 bases and J dropped 6; count of bases not matched to a gene: 3. The CDR3 covers 14 residues. The CDR3 spells CASSLGDRDEKLFF. CDR3 DNA sequence: TGTGCCAGCAGCCTCGGGGACAGGGATGAAAAACTGTTTTTT.

This clone was counted at least ten times. The chain employs TRBV7-9 and TRBJ1-4, with 8 bases that match TRBD1. V lost 5 bases and J lost 1; bases outside the gene matches: 6. Germline CDR1 and CDR2: SEHNR and FQNEAQ (reference sequence). CDR3 size: 16 residues. The CDR3 reads CASSLTGGQTNEKLFF. The DNA for the CDR3 is TGTGCCAGCAGCCTTACAGGGGGTCAAACTAATGAAAAACTGTTTTTT.

V and J are TRBV5-1 and TRBJ2-3; the match to TRBD2 covers 15 bases. V shed 4 bases, J shed 3 bases, and the junction held 6 bases outside the gene matches. CDR1 is SGHRS, CDR2 YFSETQ, per germline. This CDR3 spans 17 amino acids. The CDR3 coding sequence is TGCGCCAGCAGCACCTCCGGGACTAGCGGGAGGACAGATACGCAGTATTTT. Translation gives CASSTSGTSGRTDTQYF.

This clone was counted only a few times. J is TRBJ2-5 and V is TRBV7-3, with 7 bases aligning to TRBD2. The germline gives CDR1 SGHTA, CDR2 FQGTGA. This CDR3 contains 14 residues. The ends lost 2 bases at V and 2 bases at J; junction bases unmatched: 2. This chain's CDR3 is CASSLGRGQETQYF. The CDR3, as DNA: TGTGCCAGCAGCTTAGGGAGGGGACAAGAGACCCAGTACTTC.

The chain couples TRBV11-2 to TRBJ2-2; TRBD1 aligns across 8 bases. With 5 bases clipped from V and 6 bases from J, the junction kept 8 bases outside the gene matches. Per germline, CDR1 SGHAT and CDR2 FQNNGV. The CDR3 is made up of 15 amino acids. The DNA of the CDR3 is TGTGCCAGCAGCGCCGGGACAGGATGGTCCGGGGAGCTGTTTTTT. Amino acids: CASSAGTGWSGELFF.

This clone was detected a few times. V is TRBV27 and J is TRBJ1-6; D may be TRBD1 (5 bases). This CDR3 comprises 14 residues. In germline, CDR1 is MNHEY, CDR2 SMNVEV (reference sequence). V lost 5 bases to trimming and J lost 9 bases, with 14 bases between them. The CDR3 loop is CASSPDPGFSPLHF. The DNA of the CDR3 is TGTGCCAGCAGTCCCGATCCAGGGTTTTCACCCCTCCACTTT.